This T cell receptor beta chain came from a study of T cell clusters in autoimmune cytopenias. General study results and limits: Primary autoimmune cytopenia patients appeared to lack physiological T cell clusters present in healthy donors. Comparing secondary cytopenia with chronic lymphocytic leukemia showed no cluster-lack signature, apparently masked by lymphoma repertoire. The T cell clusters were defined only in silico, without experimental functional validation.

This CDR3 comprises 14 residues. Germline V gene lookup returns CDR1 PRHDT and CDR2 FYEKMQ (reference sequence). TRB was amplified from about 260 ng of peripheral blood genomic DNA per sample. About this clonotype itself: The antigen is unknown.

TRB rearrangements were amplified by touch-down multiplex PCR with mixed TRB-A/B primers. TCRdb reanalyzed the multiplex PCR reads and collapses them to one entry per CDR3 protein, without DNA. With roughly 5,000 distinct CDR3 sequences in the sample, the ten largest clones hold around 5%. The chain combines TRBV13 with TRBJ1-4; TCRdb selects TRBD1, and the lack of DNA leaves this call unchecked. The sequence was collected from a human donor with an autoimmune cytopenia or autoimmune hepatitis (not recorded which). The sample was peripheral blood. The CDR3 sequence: CASSAYGVKGKLFF.